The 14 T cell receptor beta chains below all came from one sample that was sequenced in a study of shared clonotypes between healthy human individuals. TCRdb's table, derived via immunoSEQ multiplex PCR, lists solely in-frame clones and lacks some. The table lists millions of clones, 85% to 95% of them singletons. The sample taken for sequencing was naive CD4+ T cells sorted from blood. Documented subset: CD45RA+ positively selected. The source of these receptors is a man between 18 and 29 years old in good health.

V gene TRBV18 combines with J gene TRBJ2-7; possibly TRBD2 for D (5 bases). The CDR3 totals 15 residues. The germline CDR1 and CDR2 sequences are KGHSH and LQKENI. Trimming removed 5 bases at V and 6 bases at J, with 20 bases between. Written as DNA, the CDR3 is TGTGCCAGCTCAACAAGCGCCGGGGAACTACGCGAGCAGTACTTC. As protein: CASSTSAGELREQYF.

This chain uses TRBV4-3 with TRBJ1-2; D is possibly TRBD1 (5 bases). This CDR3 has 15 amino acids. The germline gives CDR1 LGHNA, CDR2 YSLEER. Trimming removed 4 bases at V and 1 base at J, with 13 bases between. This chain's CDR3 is CASSPGRQNNYGYTF. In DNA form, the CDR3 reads TGCGCCAGCAGCCCGGGGAGACAGAATAACTATGGCTACACCTTC.

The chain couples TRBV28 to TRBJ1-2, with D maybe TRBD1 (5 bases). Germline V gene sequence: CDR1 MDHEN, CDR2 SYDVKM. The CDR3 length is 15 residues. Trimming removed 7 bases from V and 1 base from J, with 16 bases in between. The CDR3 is CASTLWVDSNYGYTF. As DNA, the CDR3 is TGTGCCAGCACCTTGTGGGTTGACAGTAACTATGGCTACACCTTC.

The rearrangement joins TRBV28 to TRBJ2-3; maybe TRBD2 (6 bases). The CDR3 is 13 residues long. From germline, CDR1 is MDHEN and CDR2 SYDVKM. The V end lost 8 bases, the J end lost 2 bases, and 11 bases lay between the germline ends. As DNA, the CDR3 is TGTGCCAGCGGACCTAGCGCCACAGATACGCAGTATTTT. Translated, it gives CASGPSATDTQYF.

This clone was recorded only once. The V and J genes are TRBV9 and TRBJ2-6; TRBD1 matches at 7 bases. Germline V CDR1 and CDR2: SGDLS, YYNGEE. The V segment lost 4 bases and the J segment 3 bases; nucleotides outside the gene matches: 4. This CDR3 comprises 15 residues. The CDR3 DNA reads TGTGCCAGCAGCTTCGGACAGGTTGGGGCCAACGTCCTGACTTTC. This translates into CASSFGQVGANVLTF. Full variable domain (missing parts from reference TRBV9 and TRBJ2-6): DSGVTQTPKHLITATGQRVTLRCSPRSGDLSVYWYQQSLDQGLQFLIQYYNGEERAKGNILERFSAQQFPDLHSELNLSSLELGDSALYFCASSFGQVGANVLTFGAGSRLTVL.

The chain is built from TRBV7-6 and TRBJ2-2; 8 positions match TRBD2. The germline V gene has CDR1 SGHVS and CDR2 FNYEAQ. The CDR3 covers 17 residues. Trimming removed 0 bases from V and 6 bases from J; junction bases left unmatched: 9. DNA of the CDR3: TGTGCCAGCAGCTTAGCCACGGGAGGGCCTTGGGCCGGGGAGCTGTTTTTT. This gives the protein CASSLATGGPWAGELFF.

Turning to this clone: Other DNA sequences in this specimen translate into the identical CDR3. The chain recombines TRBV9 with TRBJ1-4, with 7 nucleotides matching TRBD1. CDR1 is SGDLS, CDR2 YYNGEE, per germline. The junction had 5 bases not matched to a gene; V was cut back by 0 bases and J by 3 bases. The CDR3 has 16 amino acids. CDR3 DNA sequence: TGTGCCAGCAGCGTAGGGGGAACAGGGGCTAATGAAAAACTGTTTTTT. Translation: CASSVGGTGANEKLFF.

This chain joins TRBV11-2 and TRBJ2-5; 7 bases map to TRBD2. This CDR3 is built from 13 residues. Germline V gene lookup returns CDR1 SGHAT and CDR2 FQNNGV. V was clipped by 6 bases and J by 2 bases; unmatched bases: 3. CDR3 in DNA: TGTGCCAGCAGTCTAGCGGCTCAAGAGACCCAGTACTTC. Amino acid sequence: CASSLAAQETQYF.

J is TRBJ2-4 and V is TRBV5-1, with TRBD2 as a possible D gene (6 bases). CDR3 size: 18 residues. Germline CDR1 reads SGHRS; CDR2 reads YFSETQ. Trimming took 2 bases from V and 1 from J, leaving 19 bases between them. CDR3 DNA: TGCGCCAGCAGCTTAGGGGACTTTAACCCGGGGGCCAAAAACATTCAGTACTTC. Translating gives CASSLGDFNPGAKNIQYF.

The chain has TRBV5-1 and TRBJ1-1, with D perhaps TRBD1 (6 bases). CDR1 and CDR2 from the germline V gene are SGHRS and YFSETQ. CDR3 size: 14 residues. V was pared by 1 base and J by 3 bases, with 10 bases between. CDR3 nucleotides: TGCGCCAGCAGCTTGACAGGGTTGGACACTGAAGCTTTCTTT. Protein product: CASSLTGLDTEAFF.

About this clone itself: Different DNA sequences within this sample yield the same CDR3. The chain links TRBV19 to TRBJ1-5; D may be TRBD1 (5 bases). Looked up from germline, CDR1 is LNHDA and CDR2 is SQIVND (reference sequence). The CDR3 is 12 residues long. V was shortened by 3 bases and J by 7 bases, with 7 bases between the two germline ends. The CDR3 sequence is CASSMGGQPQHF. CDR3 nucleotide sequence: TGTGCCAGTAGTATGGGGGGACAGCCCCAGCATTTT.

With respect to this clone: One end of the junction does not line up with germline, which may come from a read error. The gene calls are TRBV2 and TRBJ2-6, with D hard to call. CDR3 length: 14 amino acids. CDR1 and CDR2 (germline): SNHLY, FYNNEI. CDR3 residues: CAGRILSGANVLTF. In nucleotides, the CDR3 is TGTGCCGGCAGAATTCTCTCTGGGGCCAACGTCCTGACTTTC. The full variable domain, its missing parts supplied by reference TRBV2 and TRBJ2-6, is EPEVTQTPSHQVTQMGQEVILRCVPISNHLYFYWYRQILGQKVEFLVSFYNNEISEKSEIFDDQFSVERPDGSNFTLKIRSTKLEDSAMYFCAGRILSGANVLTFGAGSRLTVL.

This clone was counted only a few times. CDR3 coding DNA: TGTGCCAGCAGTTCGAGGACAGGGGTCCTCACCGGGGAGCTGTTTTTT. Translation: CASSSRTGVLTGELFF. The rearrangement uses TRBV6-5 and TRBJ2-2, with 9 positions matching TRBD1. The CDR3 sequence is 16 residues long. The V gene end was trimmed by 4 bases and the J gene end by 4 bases; junction bases not matched to a gene: 7. Germline lookup yields CDR1 MNHEY and CDR2 SVGAGI.

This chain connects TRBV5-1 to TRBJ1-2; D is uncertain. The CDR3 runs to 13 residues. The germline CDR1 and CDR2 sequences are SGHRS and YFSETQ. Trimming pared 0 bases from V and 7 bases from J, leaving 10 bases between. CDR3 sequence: CASSLGSSPGYTF. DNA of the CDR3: TGCGCCAGCAGCTTGGGCTCTTCCCCTGGCTACACCTTC. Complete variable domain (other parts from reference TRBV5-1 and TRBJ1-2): KAGVTQTPRYLIKTRGQQVTLSCSPISGHRSVSWYQQTPGQGLQFLFEYFSETQRNKGNFPGRFSGRQFSNSRSEMNVSTLELGDSALYLCASSLGSSPGYTFGSGTRLTVV.